This T cell receptor beta chain was sequenced for a study of graft-versus-host responses after intestinal transplantation (dated by TCRdb to the early 2020s). For the wider study: Multivisceral, liver-intestinal, or isolated intestinal transplants were received by the recipients. Rather than being sequenced by the commercial service, samples from a few later patients were sequenced in-house on an Illumina MiSeq and processed with MiXCR. Donor T cell macrochimerism was defined as a peak of at least 4% donor T cells among recipient peripheral blood mononuclear cells. After intestinal transplantation, graft-versus-host and host-versus-graft alloreactive T cell clones were followed in the graft, circulation and bone marrow using bulk TCR-beta CDR3 sequencing. Of the roughly 25 intestinal transplant recipients enrolled in the cohort, one of whom was a retransplant, 3 patients without pretransplant specimens were excluded. Every recipient was given anti-thymocyte globulin induction, then maintenance tacrolimus and steroids for around three years. Alloreactive clones were identified by sequencing pre-transplant mixed lymphocyte reaction products and comparing these products with unstimulated pre-transplant donor and recipient T cells. Here is what the overall study found, with its caveats: Peak levels of circulating GvH clones were associated with declines in HvG clones early after transplant. The conclusions were limited by the relatively low number and heterogeneity of the intestinal transplant patients. GvH clones were found in recipient bone marrow, and some of the GvH clones appeared earlier in ileal mucosa or blood, which is consistent with an intestinal mucosal origin. In patients with donor T cell macrochimerism, the allografts had high GvH to HvG T cell clonal ratios.

As concerns this clone: The target of this receptor is not known. No much larger clone is present one base from it, and per-base qualities are unavailable.

V was cut back by 4 bases and J by 2 bases, leaving a gap of 24 bases between them. From cysteine to phenylalanine, the CDR3 is 18 amino acids long. Only the CDR3 part of the read is kept: 54 bases, read in frame from the first base. Looking up the germline V gene yields CDR1 SGHDN and CDR2 FVKESK. Blood samples were collected up to 4 times in the first month after transplant and then at least monthly when available. The library was built by means of the immunoSEQ multiplex PCR assay. For most patients, genomic DNA was subjected to high-throughput TCR-beta CDR3 sequencing by Adaptive Biotechnologies. As for the authors' bioinformatics: TCR sequencing data were retrieved from Adaptive's ImmunoSEQ software for 15 to 20 patients, whereas a few other patients were processed with MiXCR and VDJtools. CDR3 nucleotide sequences shared between donor and recipient were removed because their origin could not be assigned. To count as alloreactive, a clone needed at least 2-fold expansion over unstimulated cells and a minimum CFSE-low frequency of 0.002% (template counts) or 0.001% (read counts). Clones detected in sequenced pre-transplant spleen, lymph node, or MLR CFSE-low populations of the donor or recipient were defined as mappable. Cumulative frequency of alloreactive clones was calculated as a percentage of all sequences weighted by copy number. What TCRdb holds here is the immuneACCESS table cut down to in-frame rearrangements. Part of the clones is not present; checked against another copy, under half of the missing clones reflect an unresolved V gene, and the others are unexplained. Clonal size and the V and J genes are those of that table, whereas D and trimming came from the DNA. The sample data list 80,000 or so clones, and around 92% of these were observed just once. 0.55% to 0.75% of the sample comes from the top ten.

The sequenced sample was PBMCs, obtained 98 days after intestinal transplantation. Rearrangement joined TRBV14 to TRBJ2-7; the best D guess is TRBD2, with 6 bases matching. This receptor was obtained from a human patient who received an intestinal transplant, so some T cells may come from the graft donor. The CDR3 corresponds to CASSRISLGGANPYEQYF. The nucleotides are TGTGCCAGCAGCCGAATTTCGTTAGGAGGGGCAAATCCCTACGAGCAGTACTTC.